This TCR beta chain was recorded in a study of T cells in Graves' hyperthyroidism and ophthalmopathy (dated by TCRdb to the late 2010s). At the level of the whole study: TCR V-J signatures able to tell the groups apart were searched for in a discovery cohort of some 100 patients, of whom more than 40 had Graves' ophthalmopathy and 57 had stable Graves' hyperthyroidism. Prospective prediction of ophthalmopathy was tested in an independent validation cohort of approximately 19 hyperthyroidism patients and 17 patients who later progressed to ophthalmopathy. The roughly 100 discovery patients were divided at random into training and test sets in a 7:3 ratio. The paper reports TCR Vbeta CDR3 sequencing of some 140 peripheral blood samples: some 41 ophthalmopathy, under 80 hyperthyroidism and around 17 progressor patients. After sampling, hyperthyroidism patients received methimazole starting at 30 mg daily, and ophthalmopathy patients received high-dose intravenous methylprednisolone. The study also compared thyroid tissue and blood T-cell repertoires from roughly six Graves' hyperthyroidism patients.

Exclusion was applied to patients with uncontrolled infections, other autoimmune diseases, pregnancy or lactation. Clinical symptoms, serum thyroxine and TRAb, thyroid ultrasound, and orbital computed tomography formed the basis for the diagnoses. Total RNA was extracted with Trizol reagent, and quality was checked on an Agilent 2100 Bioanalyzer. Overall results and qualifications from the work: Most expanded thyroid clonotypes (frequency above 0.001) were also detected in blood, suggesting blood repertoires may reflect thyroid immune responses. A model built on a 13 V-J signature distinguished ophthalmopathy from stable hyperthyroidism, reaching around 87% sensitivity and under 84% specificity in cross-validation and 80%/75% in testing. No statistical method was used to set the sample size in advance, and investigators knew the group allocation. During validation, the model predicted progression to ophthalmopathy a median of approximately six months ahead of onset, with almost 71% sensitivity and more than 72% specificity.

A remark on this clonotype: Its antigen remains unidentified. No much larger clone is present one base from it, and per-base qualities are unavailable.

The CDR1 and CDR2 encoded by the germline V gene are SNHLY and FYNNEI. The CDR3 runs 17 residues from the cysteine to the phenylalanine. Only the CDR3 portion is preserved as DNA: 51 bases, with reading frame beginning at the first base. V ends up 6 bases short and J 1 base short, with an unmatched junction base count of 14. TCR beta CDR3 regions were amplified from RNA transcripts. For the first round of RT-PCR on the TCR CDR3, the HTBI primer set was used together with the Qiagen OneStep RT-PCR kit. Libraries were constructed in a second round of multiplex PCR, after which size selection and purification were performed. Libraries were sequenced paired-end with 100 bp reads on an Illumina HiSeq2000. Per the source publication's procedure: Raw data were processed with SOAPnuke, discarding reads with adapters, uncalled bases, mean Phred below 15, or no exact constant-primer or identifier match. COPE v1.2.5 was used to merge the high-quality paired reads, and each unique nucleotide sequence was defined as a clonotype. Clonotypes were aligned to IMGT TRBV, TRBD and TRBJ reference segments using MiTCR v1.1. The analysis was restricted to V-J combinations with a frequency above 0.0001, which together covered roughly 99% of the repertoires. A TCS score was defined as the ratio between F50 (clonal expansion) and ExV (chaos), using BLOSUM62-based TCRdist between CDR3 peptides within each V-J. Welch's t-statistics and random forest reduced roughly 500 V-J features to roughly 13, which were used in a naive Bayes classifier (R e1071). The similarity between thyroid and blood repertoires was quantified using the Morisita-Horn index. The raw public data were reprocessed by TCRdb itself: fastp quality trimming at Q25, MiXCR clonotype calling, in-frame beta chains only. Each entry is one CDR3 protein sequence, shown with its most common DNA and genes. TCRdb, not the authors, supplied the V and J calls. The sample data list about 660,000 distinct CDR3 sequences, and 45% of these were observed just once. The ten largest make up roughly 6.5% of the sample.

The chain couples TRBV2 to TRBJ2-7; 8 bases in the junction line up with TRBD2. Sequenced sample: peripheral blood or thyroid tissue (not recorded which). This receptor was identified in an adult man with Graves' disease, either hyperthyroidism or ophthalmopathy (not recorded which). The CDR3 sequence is CASSQDGLAGWSYEQYF. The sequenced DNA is TGTGCCAGCAGCCAAGATGGGTTAGCGGGGTGGTCCTACGAGCAGTACTTC.